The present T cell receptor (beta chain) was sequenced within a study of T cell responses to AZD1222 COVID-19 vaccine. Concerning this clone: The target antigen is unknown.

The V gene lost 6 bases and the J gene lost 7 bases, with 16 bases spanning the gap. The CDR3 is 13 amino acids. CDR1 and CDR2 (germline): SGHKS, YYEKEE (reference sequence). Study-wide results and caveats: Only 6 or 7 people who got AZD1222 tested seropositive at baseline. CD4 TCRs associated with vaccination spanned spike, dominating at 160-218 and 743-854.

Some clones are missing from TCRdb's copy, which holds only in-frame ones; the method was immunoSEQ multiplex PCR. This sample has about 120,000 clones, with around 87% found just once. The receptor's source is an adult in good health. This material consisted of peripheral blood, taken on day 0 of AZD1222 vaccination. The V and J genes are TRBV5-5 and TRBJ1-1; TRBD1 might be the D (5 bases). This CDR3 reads CASTARGRDEAFF. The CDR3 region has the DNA TGTGCCAGCACGGCGCGGGGGAGGGATGAAGCTTTCTTT.